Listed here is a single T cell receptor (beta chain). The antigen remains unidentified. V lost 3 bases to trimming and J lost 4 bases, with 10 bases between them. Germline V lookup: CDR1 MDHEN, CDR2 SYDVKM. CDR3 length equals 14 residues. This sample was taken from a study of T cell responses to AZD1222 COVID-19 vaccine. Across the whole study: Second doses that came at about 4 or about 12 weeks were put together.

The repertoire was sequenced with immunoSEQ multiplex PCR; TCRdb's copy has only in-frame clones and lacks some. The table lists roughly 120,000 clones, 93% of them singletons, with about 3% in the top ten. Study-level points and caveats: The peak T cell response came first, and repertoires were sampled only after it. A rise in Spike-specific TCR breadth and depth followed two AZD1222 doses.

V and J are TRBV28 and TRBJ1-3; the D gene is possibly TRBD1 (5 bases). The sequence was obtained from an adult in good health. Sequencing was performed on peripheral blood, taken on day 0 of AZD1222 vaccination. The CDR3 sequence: CASSFAGVGNTIYF. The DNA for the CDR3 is TGTGCCAGCAGTTTCGCGGGGGTCGGAAACACCATATATTTT.